Described below is a single T cell receptor beta chain sequence and its context. One Seattle source followed patients from active infection through their disease course. The germline gives CDR1 MNHEY, CDR2 SMNVEV (reference sequence). With 6 bases removed from V and 8 bases from J, the gap between germline ends came to 10 bases. The CDR3 runs 12 residues. Some clones are missing from TCRdb's copy, which holds only in-frame ones; the method was immunoSEQ multiplex PCR. This sample yields approximately 330,000 clones, of which around 90% are seen a single time; around 0.96% belongs to the top ten. The sample comes from a study of blood T cell repertoires in COVID-19. About the research overall: T cells, B-cell-depleted T cells, or PBMCs provided the cDNA or gDNA that served as material.

This receptor was identified in a woman between 40 and 55 years old with COVID-19, enrolled during active disease. Sequencing was carried out using peripheral blood. The rearrangement links TRBV27 to TRBJ1-4; D may be TRBD1 (5 bases). DNA of the CDR3: TGTGCCAGCAGGCAAACAGGAGAAAAACTGTTTTTT. Translating it yields CASRQTGEKLFF.